One and the same sample provided the 30 T cell receptor beta chains below, sequenced in a study of blood T cell repertoires in COVID-19. Measured with immunoSEQ multiplex PCR; TCRdb has only the in-frame clones, and not every one. The repertoire includes about 140,000 clones, approximately 81% of them detected once, and approximately 5% sits in the top ten. Sequenced: PBMCs or T cells enriched from blood (not recorded which). The receptors come from a middle-aged man with acute COVID-19.

This clone was observed a few times. V gene TRBV28 combines with J gene TRBJ2-2; weak D call: TRBD2 (6 bases). Deletions cut 5 bases from V and 7 bases from J, with 11 bases between. The V gene's germline CDR1 is MDHEN and CDR2 SYDVKM. The CDR3 is 13 amino acids. DNA for the CDR3: TGTGCCAGCAGTCCTAGGAGGGGCGGGGAGCTGTTTTTT. Its protein is CASSPRRGGELFF.

Here the CDR3 DNA reads TGCGCCAGCAGCCAAGGGTCCCGGGGACAGCTTAATTCACCCCTCCACTTT. Its protein product is CASSQGSRGQLNSPLHF. The chain carries TRBV4-1 and TRBJ1-6; 7 bases fit TRBD1. J gave up 6 bases and V 1 base, and 9 bases lay outside the gene matches. The V gene's germline CDR1 is MGHRA and CDR2 YSYEKL. The CDR3 totals 17 residues.

The rearrangement uses TRBV9 and TRBJ2-4; possibly TRBD2 for D (6 bases). Germline V gene sequence: CDR1 SGDLS, CDR2 YYNGEE. Trimming pared 4 bases from V and 0 bases from J, leaving 14 bases between. The CDR3 consists of 16 residues. The CDR3 nucleotides are TGTGCCAGCAGCTCAGGAGGGCGGACAGCCAAAAACATTCAGTACTTC. It yields the protein CASSSGGRTAKNIQYF.

The chain recombines TRBV7-2 with TRBJ2-3; the match to TRBD2 covers 11 bases. The ends lost 3 bases at V and 5 bases at J; junction bases unmatched: 7. CDR1 is SGHTA, CDR2 FQGNSA, per germline. The CDR3 is made up of 16 amino acids. The CDR3 loop reads CASSFIAGGPKDTQYF. The CDR3 nucleotides are TGTGCCAGCAGCTTTATAGCGGGGGGGCCTAAAGATACGCAGTATTTT.

V is TRBV30 and J is TRBJ2-7; 7 nucleotides match TRBD2. The CDR3 totals 13 residues. The V segment lost 3 bases and the J segment 5 bases; nucleotides outside the gene matches: 7. CDR1 is GTSNPN and CDR2 is SVGIG in the germline V gene (reference sequence). For the CDR3, the DNA is TGTGCCTGGAGAGGCGGGAGCGTCCACGAGCAGTACTTC. It translates to CAWRGGSVHEQYF. Full variable domain (remainder filled in from reference TRBV30 and TRBJ2-7): SQTIHQWPATLVQPVGSPLSLECTVEGTSNPNLYWYRQAAGRGLQLLFYSVGIGQISSEVPQNLSASRPQDRQFILSSKKLLLSDSGFYLCAWRGGSVHEQYFGPGTRLTVT.

This chain uses TRBV4-3 with TRBJ2-7, with 7 positions matching TRBD2. Germline V gene sequence: CDR1 LGHNA, CDR2 YSLEER. The CDR3 covers 13 residues. The ends lost 8 bases at V and 4 bases at J; junction bases unmatched: 8. The CDR3 is CASSSQREYEQYF. The CDR3 DNA is TGCGCCAGCTCCTCACAGCGGGAATACGAGCAGTACTTC.

The J gene is TRBJ1-1, the V gene TRBV5-4, with D possibly being TRBD1 (5 bases). Trimming stripped 4 bases from V and 3 bases from J, with 10 bases between. The germline V gene has CDR1 SGHNT and CDR2 YYREEE (reference sequence). The CDR3 is 13 residues long. CDR3 loop: CASSRGGDTEAFF. The CDR3, as DNA: TGTGCCAGCAGCCGTGGGGGGGACACTGAAGCTTTCTTT.

The V and J genes are TRBV10-3 and TRBJ1-1, with 7 bases that match TRBD1. Germline values: CDR1 ENHRY, CDR2 SYGVKD. The V gene end was trimmed by 6 bases and the J gene end by 7 bases; junction bases not matched to a gene: 5. The CDR3 sequence is 12 residues long. The CDR3 region is CAIRGGDSEAFF. CDR3 bases: TGTGCCATCAGAGGAGGGGACAGTGAAGCTTTCTTT.

This sequence joins TRBV5-5 and TRBJ1-2; 8 nucleotides align to TRBD1. The CDR3 is made up of 14 amino acids. The germline V gene has CDR1 SGHKS and CDR2 YYEKEE (reference sequence). V shed 4 bases, J shed 4 bases, and the junction held 6 bases outside the gene matches. CDR3 nucleotides: TGTGCCAGCAGCCCGACAGGGGAAGCCTATGGCTACACCTTC. It encodes CASSPTGEAYGYTF.

The rearrangement links TRBV14 to TRBJ2-7; weak D call: TRBD1 (6 bases). CDR1 SGHDN and CDR2 FVKESK come from the germline V gene. With 3 bases removed from V and 3 bases from J, the gap between germline ends came to 12 bases. The CDR3 runs to 14 residues. CDR3 protein: CASSHQGPFYEQYF. The DNA for the CDR3 is TGTGCCAGCAGCCACCAGGGGCCCTTCTACGAGCAGTACTTC.

The gene calls are TRBV2 and TRBJ2-5; D is unclear. Germline V CDR1 and CDR2: SNHLY, FYNNEI. V was trimmed by 6 bases and J by 5 bases, leaving 10 bases between them. The CDR3 loop spans 12 amino acids. CDR3 sequence reads: CASRAPGETQYF. The CDR3 nucleotides are TGTGCCAGCAGAGCGCCTGGGGAGACCCAGTACTTC.

The V call is TRBV4-3, the J call TRBJ2-7, with TRBD2 matching 7 bases. The V segment lost 0 bases and the J segment 3 bases; nucleotides outside the gene matches: 11. The CDR3 totals 17 residues. Germline V gene sequence: CDR1 LGHNA, CDR2 YSLEER. The CDR3 is CASSQDVSAGFVYEQYF. CDR3 DNA: TGCGCCAGCAGCCAAGATGTATCAGCGGGGTTTGTCTACGAGCAGTACTTC.

The CDR3 region is CASSLLTGGESPLHF. The CDR3 DNA reads TGTGCCAGCAGCTTACTTACAGGGGGCGAATCACCCCTCCACTTT. This chain uses TRBV7-9 with TRBJ1-6; 9 bases fit TRBD1. Looked up from germline, CDR1 is SEHNR and CDR2 is FQNEAQ (reference sequence). With 2 bases clipped from V and 10 bases from J, the junction kept 6 bases outside the gene matches. The CDR3 totals 15 residues.

The chain joins TRBV5-1 to TRBJ2-3; 10 nucleotides align to TRBD1. Trimming at V came to 3 bases and at J to 2 bases, leaving 3 bases not matched to a gene. Germline CDR1 and CDR2: SGHRS and YFSETQ. The CDR3 contains 15 residues. DNA for the CDR3: TGCGCCAGCAGCTCGGGACAGGGGACCACAGATACGCAGTATTTT. This translates into CASSSGQGTTDTQYF.

This chain connects TRBV6-5 to TRBJ2-2, with 8 bases fitting TRBD1. Germline V gene data show CDR1 as MNHEY and CDR2 as SVGAGI. V lost 6 bases and J lost 7; bases outside the gene matches: 7. The CDR3 totals 14 residues. CDR3 protein: CASSPDRVNGELFF. The CDR3 nucleotides are TGTGCCAGCAGCCCGGACAGGGTGAACGGGGAGCTGTTTTTT.

The chain joins TRBV29-1 to TRBJ2-3, with a tentative D call TRBD2 (6 bases). Trimming took off 4 bases at V and 13 bases at J, with 21 bases between the two ends. Germline V gene data show CDR1 as SQVTM and CDR2 as ANQGSEA. This CDR3 spans 13 amino acids. Written as DNA, the CDR3 is TGCAGCGTTGGCCCCAGGGCGGGGATTGGAGAGTATTTT. Translated: CSVGPRAGIGEYF.

The chain couples TRBV19 to TRBJ2-7; 8 positions agree with TRBD2. V was clipped by 8 bases and J by 3 bases; unmatched bases: 9. There are 14 residues in the CDR3. Germline V gives CDR1 LNHDA, CDR2 SQIVND (reference sequence). DNA for the CDR3: TGTGCCAGTCGTGTGGCGGGGGGCCTCTACGAGCAGTACTTC. Protein product: CASRVAGGLYEQYF.

The V gene is TRBV3-1 (or the pseudogene TRBV3-2), the J gene TRBJ2-5, with 13 bases lining up with TRBD2. V shed 2 bases, J shed 5 bases, and the junction held 5 bases outside the gene matches. CDR3 length equals 16 residues. The V gene's germline CDR1 is LGHDT and CDR2 YNNKEL (reference sequence). The DNA for the CDR3 is TGTGCCAGCAGCCAACAAACGACTAGCGGGGGGGAGACCCAGTACTTC. Residues: CASSQQTTSGGETQYF.

This rearrangement joins TRBV4-3 to TRBJ2-1; D is possibly TRBD1 (6 bases). CDR1 is LGHNA and CDR2 is YSLEER in the germline V gene. V was clipped by 0 bases and J by 2 bases, with 11 bases between them. The CDR3 loop spans 16 amino acids. The CDR3 bases are TGCGCCAGCAGCCAAGATGACAGGCCTCCCTACAATGAGCAGTTCTTC. It translates to CASSQDDRPPYNEQFF.

The chain joins TRBV19 to TRBJ1-2; TRBD1 matches at 10 bases. V was clipped by 3 bases and J by 4 bases; unmatched bases: 8. Germline V gene lookup returns CDR1 LNHDA and CDR2 SQIVND (reference sequence). The CDR3 is 16 residues long. The CDR3 loop reads CASSITGQGDSYGYTF. As DNA, the CDR3 is TGTGCCAGTAGTATCACCGGACAGGGGGATTCCTATGGCTACACCTTC. The full variable domain, rest sourced from reference TRBV19 and TRBJ1-2, is DGGITQSPKYLFRKEGQNVTLSCEQNLNHDAMYWYRQDPGQGLRLIYYSQIVNDFQKGDIAEGYSVSREKKESFPLTVTSAQKNPTAFYLCASSITGQGDSYGYTFGSGTRLTVV.

V and J are TRBV28 and TRBJ1-1, with a tentative D call TRBD1 (5 bases). The CDR3 totals 14 residues. CDR1 is MDHEN, CDR2 SYDVKM, per germline. V was pared by 6 bases and J by 1 base, with 12 bases between. As DNA, the CDR3 is TGTGCCAGCAGACTACCCGGGGGGAACACTGAAGCTTTCTTT. It encodes CASRLPGGNTEAFF. The full variable domain, its missing parts supplied by reference TRBV28 and TRBJ1-1, is DVKVTQSSRYLVKRTGEKVFLECVQDMDHENMFWYRQDPGLGLRLIYFSYDVKMKEKGDIPEGYSVSREKKERFSLILESASTNQTSMYLCASRLPGGNTEAFFGQGTRLTVV.

The chain combines TRBV13 with TRBJ2-7, with TRBD1 matching over 8 bases. This CDR3 has 16 amino acids. Germline V gives CDR1 PRHDT, CDR2 FYEKMQ (reference sequence). The J segment lost 2 bases and the V segment lost 6 bases, leaving 12 bases of the junction unmatched. The CDR3 protein is CASRALGGTGPYEQYF. The DNA of the CDR3 is TGTGCCAGCAGGGCCTTAGGGGGGACAGGTCCCTACGAGCAGTACTTC.

The CDR3: CASSPRGTGGRAFF. CDR3 sequence (DNA): TGTGCCAGCTCACCCCGAGGGACAGGGGGGAGAGCTTTCTTT. The chain uses TRBV18 and TRBJ1-1; 11 bases line up with TRBD1. Trimming took 3 bases from V and 10 from J; bases not matched to a gene: 7. The CDR3 totals 14 residues. The germline V gene encodes CDR1 KGHSH and CDR2 LQKENI.

The table lists this clone with a count of one. J is TRBJ2-7 and V is TRBV28; the D gene is possibly TRBD1 (6 bases). This CDR3 region has 15 residues. Per the germline V gene, CDR1 is MDHEN and CDR2 is SYDVKM. Trimming left V 4 bases short and J 7 bases short, with 20 bases between. The CDR3: CASSSRDTPSGEQYF. CDR3 sequence (DNA): TGTGCCAGCAGTTCTCGGGACACCCCTTCGGGTGAGCAGTACTTC.

The chain employs TRBV15 and TRBJ2-2; 9 bases align to TRBD2. The CDR3 covers 17 residues. J gave up 4 bases and V 5 bases, and 11 bases lay outside the gene matches. Germline loops: CDR1 LNHNV, CDR2 YYDKDF (reference sequence). In DNA, the CDR3 is TGTGCCACCAGCGGGAAAGGTAGCGGGAGTACCACCGGGGAGCTGTTTTTT. It yields the protein CATSGKGSGSTTGELFF.

This chain uses TRBV2 with TRBJ1-6, with TRBD1 matching 7 bases. Per the germline V gene, CDR1 is SNHLY and CDR2 is FYNNEI. CDR3 size: 16 residues. Unmatched junction bases numbered 4, after V lost 5 bases and J lost 0 bases. In nucleotides, the CDR3 is TGTGCCAGCAGTTCAGGGGGAGGCTCCTATAATTCACCCCTCCACTTT. This gives the protein CASSSGGGSYNSPLHF.

The DNA of the CDR3 is TGTGCCAGCAGCTTAGGTGACAGGCTTACTGGGACCCAGTACTTC. Translating it yields CASSLGDRLTGTQYF. The rearrangement links TRBV11-3 to TRBJ2-5; D possibly corresponds to TRBD1 (6 bases). Trimming took off 1 base at V and 7 bases at J, with 16 bases between the two ends. The CDR3 has 15 amino acids. Germline CDR1 SGHNT, CDR2 YENEEA.

This rearrangement joins TRBV25-1 to TRBJ1-2; 9 bases are shared with TRBD1. V shed 5 bases, J shed 7 bases, and the junction held 5 bases outside the gene matches. Germline CDR1 is MGHDK and CDR2 is SYGVNS. CDR3 length equals 13 residues. The CDR3 loop is CASSLTGGRGYTF. The CDR3 nucleotides read TGTGCCAGCAGTCTCACAGGGGGCCGTGGCTACACCTTC.

The rearrangement uses TRBV19 and TRBJ2-6; 8 positions agree with TRBD1. Germline CDR1 and CDR2: LNHDA and SQIVND (reference sequence). This CDR3 is 18 amino acids long. The V segment lost 0 bases and the J segment 2 bases; nucleotides outside the gene matches: 6. The CDR3 region has the DNA TGTGCCAGTAGTATAGAGACAGGGGAGAATCCTGGGGCCAACGTCCTGACTTTC. Protein: CASSIETGENPGANVLTF.

V and J are TRBV19 and TRBJ2-5; maybe TRBD2 (7 bases). Germline V lookup: CDR1 LNHDA, CDR2 SQIVND (reference sequence). The CDR3 loop spans 14 amino acids. V was pared by 1 base and J by 4 bases, with 10 bases between. DNA of the CDR3: TGTGCCAGTAGTATAGTAGGGGGGGGAGAGACCCAGTACTTC. It codes for CASSIVGGGETQYF.